This T cell receptor (beta chain) was identified during a study of T cell changes during pregnancy in multiple sclerosis. Clones were sequenced by immunoSEQ multiplex PCR, and TCRdb holds only the in-frame ones, with some missing. The table records 40,000 to 50,000 clones, about 94% of them present only once. The CDR3 extends over 14 amino acids. Germline V lookup: CDR1 MNHEY, CDR2 SMNVEV (reference sequence). V shed 5 bases and J 6 bases; nucleotides not matched to a gene: 7. This TCR derives from a female donor with multiple sclerosis, enrolled in a pregnancy study. The J gene is TRBJ2-5, the V gene TRBV27, with 9 bases identical to TRBD1. Source: CD8+ T cells from peripheral blood mononuclear cells, taken in the third trimester of pregnancy. The CDR3, as DNA: TGTGCCAGCAGTACCCGGGACAGGGTAAAGACCCAGTACTTC. This encodes CASSTRDRVKTQYF.